This TCR beta chain was retrieved from a study of vaccination and CD4 T cells after COVID-19. The study, taken as a whole, reports: Convalescent patients gained a median approximately 90% of their reactive clones only post-vaccination.

The CDR3 length is 13 residues. CDR1 is MDHEN, CDR2 SYDVKM, per germline. Trimming took 7 bases from V and 4 from J, leaving 13 bases between them. Sequencing of the DNA from cultured CD4+ T cells was carried out with the Oncomine TCR Beta short-read assay. Each CDR3 protein is one row after TCRdb ran MiXCR on the PCR reads. The sample lists around 20,000 distinct CDR3 sequences, 40% occurring once. A few counts support this clonotype. The antigen is unknown. Treatment in this sample: roughly 10-day PBMC culture with coronavirus spike peptide pools or control peptides (ViraFEST assay). The clonotype comes from a human donor who had recovered from COVID-19. The chain joins TRBV28 to TRBJ2-5; D gene uncertain. Source: CD4+ T cells from blood, cultured in vitro, taken after SARS-CoV-2 vaccination. This CDR3 reads CASNSSPLETQYF. The CDR3 bases are TGTGCCAGCAATTCGAGTCCTTTAGAGACCCAGTACTTC. Variable domain in full (rest from reference TRBV28 and TRBJ2-5): DVKVTQSSRYLVKRTGEKVFLECVQDMDHENMFWYRQDPGLGLRLIYFSYDVKMKEKGDIPEGYSVSREKKERFSLILESASTNQTSMYLCASNSSPLETQYFGPGTRLLVL.